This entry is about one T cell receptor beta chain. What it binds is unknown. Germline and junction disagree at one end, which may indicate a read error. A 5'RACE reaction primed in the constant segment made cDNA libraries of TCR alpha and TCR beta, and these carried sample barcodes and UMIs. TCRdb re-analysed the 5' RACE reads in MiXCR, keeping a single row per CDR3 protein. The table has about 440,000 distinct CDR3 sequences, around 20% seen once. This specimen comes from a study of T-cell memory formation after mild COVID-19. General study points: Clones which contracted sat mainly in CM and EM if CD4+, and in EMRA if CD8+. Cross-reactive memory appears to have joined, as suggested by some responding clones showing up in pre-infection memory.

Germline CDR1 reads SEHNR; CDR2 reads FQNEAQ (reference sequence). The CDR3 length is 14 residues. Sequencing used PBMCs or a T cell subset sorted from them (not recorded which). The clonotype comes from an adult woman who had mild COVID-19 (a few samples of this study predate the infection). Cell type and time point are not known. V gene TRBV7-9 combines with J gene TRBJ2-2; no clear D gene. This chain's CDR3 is CASSWTSSTGELFF. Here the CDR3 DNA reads TGCGCCAGCAGCTGGACCAGCAGCACCGGGGAGCTGTTTTTT. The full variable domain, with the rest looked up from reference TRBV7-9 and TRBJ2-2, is DTGVSQNPRHKITKRGQNVTFRCDPISEHNRLYWYRQTLGQGPEFLTYFQNEAQLEKSRLLSDRFSAERPKGSFSTLEIQRTEQGDSAMYLCASSWTSSTGELFFGEGSRLTVL.